Included here is one T cell receptor beta chain sequence, with context. The data originate from a study of blood T cell repertoires in COVID-19. Overall study context: The analysed material was cDNA or gDNA that came from T cells, B-cell-depleted T cells, or PBMCs.

Original processing notes: Reference gene primer amplification in the assay estimated nucleated cell counts. Sequencing was performed with immunoSEQ multiplex PCR; in TCRdb, only in-frame clones are kept and a portion is missing. For V, J and clone size, that table is used; D and trimming come from the DNA. The sample lists 60,000 to 90,000 clones, 80% to 90% seen once, with approximately 11% in the top ten. Trimming removed 4 bases from V and 5 bases from J; junction bases left unmatched: 7. Germline V gene sequence: CDR1 LGHDT, CDR2 YNNKEL (reference sequence). This CDR3 has 16 residues. Seattle-derived patients entered the study during active infection and were followed longitudinally.

The specimen sequenced was peripheral blood. This chain connects TRBV3-1 (or the pseudogene TRBV3-2) to TRBJ2-2, with 10 bases aligning to TRBD2. The clonotype was recovered from a man in his 60s with COVID-19, enrolled during active disease. CDR3 sequence (DNA): TGTGCCAGCAGCCCTCACCCAGCGGGAGGGACCGGGGAGCTGTTTTTT. This gives the protein CASSPHPAGGTGELFF.